Reported below is one T cell receptor (beta chain). This entry belongs to a study of control samples from healthy donors and cancer patients. Assay used: immunoSEQ multiplex PCR; TCRdb lists only in-frame clones, some missing. Here the sample spans about 120,000 clones, around nine tenths being singletons. V dropped 5 bases and J dropped 7 bases, with 9 bases sitting between them. The CDR3 is made up of 12 amino acids. The TCR comes from a man aged 25-45 years in good health. The sample consisted of blood. The chain employs TRBV12-3 or TRBV12-4 and TRBJ2-1; possible D gene TRBD1, 6 bases. The CDR3: CASSTGWNEQFF. The DNA of the CDR3 is TGTGCCAGCAGTACAGGGTGGAATGAGCAGTTCTTC.